A few counts support the clone carrying this TCR beta chain. Its antigen is as yet unknown. A J-beta primer mix and a sample-barcoded 5' primer were used in a second PCR of about 7 to 12 cycles. A 12-random-nucleotide template-switch adaptor tagged each cDNA molecule. MiXCR, applied by TCRdb to the 5' RACE reads, yields one record per CDR3 protein. In the table there are 700,000 or so distinct CDR3 sequences, 22% of which are singletons. The data derive from a study of blood T cells in healthy people across ages. Notes on the study in general: Long-lived donors exceeded aged donors in naive CD4+ cells and diversity.

V lost 0 bases and J lost 1, with 20 bases in between. The CDR3 has 19 residues. Germline V gene sequence: CDR1 SGHAT, CDR2 FQNNGV. The material sequenced was blood. The V call is TRBV11-2, the J call TRBJ2-3, with D maybe TRBD1 (6 bases). The TCR was taken from a man aged 65 to 79 in good health. The CDR3 DNA reads TGTGCCAGCAGCTTAGATTGGGTATCTTTGACAGGACGCACAGATACGCAGTATTTT. Translating it yields CASSLDWVSLTGRTDTQYF.